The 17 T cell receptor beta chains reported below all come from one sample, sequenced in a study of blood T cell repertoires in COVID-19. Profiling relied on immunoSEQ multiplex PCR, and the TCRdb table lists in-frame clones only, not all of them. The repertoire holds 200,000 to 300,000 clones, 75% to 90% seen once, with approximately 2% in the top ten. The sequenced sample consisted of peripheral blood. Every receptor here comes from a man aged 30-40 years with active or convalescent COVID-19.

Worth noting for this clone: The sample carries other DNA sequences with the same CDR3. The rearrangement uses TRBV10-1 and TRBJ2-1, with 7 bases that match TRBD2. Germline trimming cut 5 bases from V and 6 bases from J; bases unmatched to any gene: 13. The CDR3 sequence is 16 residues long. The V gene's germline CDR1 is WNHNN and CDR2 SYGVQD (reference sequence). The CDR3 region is CASSYASGGARNEQFF. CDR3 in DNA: TGCGCCAGCAGTTACGCTAGCGGAGGGGCTCGCAATGAGCAGTTCTTC.

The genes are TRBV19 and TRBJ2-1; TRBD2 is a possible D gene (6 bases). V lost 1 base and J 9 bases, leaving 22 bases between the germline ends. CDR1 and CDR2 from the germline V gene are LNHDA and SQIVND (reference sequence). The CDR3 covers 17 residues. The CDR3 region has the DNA TGTGCCAGTAGTATAGGGGGAGGAACAGGTTCCATTATTGAGCAGTTCTTC. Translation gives CASSIGGGTGSIIEQFF.

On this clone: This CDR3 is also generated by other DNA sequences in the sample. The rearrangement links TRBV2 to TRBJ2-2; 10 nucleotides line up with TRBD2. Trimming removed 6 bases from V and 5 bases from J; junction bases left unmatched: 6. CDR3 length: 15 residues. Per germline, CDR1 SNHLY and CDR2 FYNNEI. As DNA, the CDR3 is TGTGCCAGCAGGGGAAGCGGGGGGGTTACCGGGGAGCTGTTTTTT. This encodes CASRGSGGVTGELFF.

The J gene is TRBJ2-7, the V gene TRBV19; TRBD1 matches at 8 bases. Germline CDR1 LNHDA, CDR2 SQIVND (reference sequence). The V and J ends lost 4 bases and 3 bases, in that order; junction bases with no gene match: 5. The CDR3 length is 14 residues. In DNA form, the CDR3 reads TGTGCCAGTAGTAGAACAGGGACAGGCTACGAGCAGTACTTC. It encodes CASSRTGTGYEQYF.

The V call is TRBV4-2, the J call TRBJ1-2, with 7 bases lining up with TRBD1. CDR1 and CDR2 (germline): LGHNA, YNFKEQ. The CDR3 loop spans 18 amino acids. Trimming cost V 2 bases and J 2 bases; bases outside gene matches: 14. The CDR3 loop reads CASSQKQGGKGGNYGYTF. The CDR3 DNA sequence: TGTGCCAGCAGCCAAAAACAGGGAGGTAAAGGGGGCAACTATGGCTACACCTTC.

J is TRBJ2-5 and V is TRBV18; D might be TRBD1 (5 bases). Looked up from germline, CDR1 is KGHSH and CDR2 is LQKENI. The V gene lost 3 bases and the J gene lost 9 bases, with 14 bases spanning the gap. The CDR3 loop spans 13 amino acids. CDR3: CASSPDLKGAQYF. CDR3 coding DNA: TGTGCCAGCTCACCTGATTTGAAAGGGGCCCAGTACTTC.

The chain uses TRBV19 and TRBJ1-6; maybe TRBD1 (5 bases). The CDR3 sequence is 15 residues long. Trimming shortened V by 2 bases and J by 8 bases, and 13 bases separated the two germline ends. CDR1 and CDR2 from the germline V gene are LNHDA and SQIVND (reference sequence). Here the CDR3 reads CASSITRGGDSPLHF. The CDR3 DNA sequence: TGTGCCAGTAGTATAACCCGCGGGGGGGATTCACCCCTCCACTTT.

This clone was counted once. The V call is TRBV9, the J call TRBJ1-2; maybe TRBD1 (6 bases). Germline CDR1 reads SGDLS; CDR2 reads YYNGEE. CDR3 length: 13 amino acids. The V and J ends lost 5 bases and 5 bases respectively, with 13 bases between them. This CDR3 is CASSGQTPYGYTF. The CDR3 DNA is TGTGCCAGCAGTGGACAGACCCCTTATGGCTACACCTTC.

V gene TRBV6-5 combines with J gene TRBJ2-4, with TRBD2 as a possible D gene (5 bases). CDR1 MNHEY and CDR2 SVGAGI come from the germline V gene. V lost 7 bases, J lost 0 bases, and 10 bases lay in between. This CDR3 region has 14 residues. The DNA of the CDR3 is TGTGCCAGCAAGGGAGAATTAGCCAAAAACATTCAGTACTTC. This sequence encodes CASKGELAKNIQYF.

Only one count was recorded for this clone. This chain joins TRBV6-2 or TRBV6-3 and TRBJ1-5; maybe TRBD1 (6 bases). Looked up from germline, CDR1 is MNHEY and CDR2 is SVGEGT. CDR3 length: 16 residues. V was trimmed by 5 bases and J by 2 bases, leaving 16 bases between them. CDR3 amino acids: CASSSGQMGGNQPQHF. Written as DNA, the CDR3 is TGTGCCAGCAGTAGCGGACAGATGGGTGGCAATCAGCCCCAGCATTTT.

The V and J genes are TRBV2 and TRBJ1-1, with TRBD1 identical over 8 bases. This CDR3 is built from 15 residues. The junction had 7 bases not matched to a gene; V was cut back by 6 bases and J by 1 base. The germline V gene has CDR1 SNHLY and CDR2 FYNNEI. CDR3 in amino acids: CASSHRGGRNTEAFF. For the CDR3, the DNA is TGTGCCAGCAGCCACAGGGGGGGGAGGAACACTGAAGCTTTCTTT.

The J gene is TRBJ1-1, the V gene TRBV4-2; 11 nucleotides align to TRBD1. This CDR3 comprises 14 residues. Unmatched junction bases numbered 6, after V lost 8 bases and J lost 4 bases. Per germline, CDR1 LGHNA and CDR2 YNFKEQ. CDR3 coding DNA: TGTGCCAGCCAAAAGGACAGGGGGCCCACTGAAGCTTTCTTT. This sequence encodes CASQKDRGPTEAFF.

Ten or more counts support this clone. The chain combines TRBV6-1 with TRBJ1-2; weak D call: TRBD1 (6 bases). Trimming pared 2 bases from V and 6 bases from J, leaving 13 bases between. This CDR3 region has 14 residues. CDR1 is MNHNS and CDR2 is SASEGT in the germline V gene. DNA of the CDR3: TGTGCCAGCAGTGAATCGAATCAGGGGAATGGCTACACCTTC. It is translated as CASSESNQGNGYTF.

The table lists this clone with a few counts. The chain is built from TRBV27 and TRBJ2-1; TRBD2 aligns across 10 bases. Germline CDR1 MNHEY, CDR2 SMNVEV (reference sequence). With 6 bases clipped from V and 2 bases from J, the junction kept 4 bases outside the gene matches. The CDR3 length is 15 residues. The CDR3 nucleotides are TGTGCCAGCAGCCGGACTAGCGGAGCCTACAATGAGCAGTTCTTC. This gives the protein CASSRTSGAYNEQFF.

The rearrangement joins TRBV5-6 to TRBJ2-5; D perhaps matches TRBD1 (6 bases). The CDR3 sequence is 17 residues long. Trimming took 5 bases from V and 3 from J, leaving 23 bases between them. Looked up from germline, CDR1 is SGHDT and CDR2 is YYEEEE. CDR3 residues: CASSSLGGHGTEETQYF. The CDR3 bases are TGTGCCAGCAGTTCATTAGGGGGACACGGGACCGAAGAGACCCAGTACTTC.

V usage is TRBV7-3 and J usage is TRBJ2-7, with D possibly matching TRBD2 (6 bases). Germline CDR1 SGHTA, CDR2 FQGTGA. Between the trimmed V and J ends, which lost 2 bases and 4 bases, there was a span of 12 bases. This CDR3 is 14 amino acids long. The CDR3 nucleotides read TGTGCCAGCAGCTTAGCTGGACTAACATACGAGCAGTACTTC. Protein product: CASSLAGLTYEQYF.

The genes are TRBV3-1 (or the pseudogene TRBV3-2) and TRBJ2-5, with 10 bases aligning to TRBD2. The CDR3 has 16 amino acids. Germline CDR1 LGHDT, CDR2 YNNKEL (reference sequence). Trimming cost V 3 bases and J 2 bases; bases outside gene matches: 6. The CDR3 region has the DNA TGTGCCAGCAGCCATTCCGGGACTAGCGTACAAGAGACCCAGTACTTC. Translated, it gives CASSHSGTSVQETQYF.